This passage covers 32 T cell receptor beta chains from one sample sequenced in a study of glioma-infiltrating T cells. TCR alpha and beta CDR3 regions were amplified from RNA using iRepertoire nested multiplex PCR. A single record per CDR3 protein comes from TCRdb applying MiXCR to the multiplex PCR reads. In the table there are around 150,000 distinct CDR3 sequences, about two fifths of which are singletons. The material sequenced was glioma tissue, nonneoplastic brain tissue, or PBMCs (not recorded which). All receptors come from a human donor with low-grade glioma or glioblastoma, undergoing nonglioma brain surgery, or in good health (not recorded which).

The V call is TRBV6-1, the J call TRBJ2-1, with TRBD2 identical over 9 bases. Trimming removed 5 bases from V and 8 bases from J; junction bases left unmatched: 19. This CDR3 has 18 amino acids. The germline V gene has CDR1 MNHNS and CDR2 SASEGT. The CDR3 DNA follows: TGTGCCAGCAGTATGACAAACGCAGTTAGCGGGGGTCCCGATGAGCAGTTCTTC. Its protein is CASSMTNAVSGGPDEQFF.

With respect to this clonotype: The missing conserved phenylalanine or tryptophan at the end of this CDR3 makes a read error likely. The rearrangement links TRBV20-1 to TRBJ2-1; 10 bases are shared with TRBD1. There are 12 residues in the CDR3. J was trimmed by 7 bases and V by 6 bases; bases with no gene match: 3. Germline V lookup: CDR1 DFQATT, CDR2 SNEGSKA (reference sequence). The CDR3 sequence: CSATGQGNEQFL. The DNA of the CDR3 is TGCAGTGCCACGGGACAGGGGAATGAGCAGTTCCTC.

The rearrangement joins TRBV20-1 to TRBJ2-5; 7 bases map to TRBD1. The CDR3 is 12 amino acids. Germline assignment: CDR1 DFQATT and CDR2 SNEGSKA (reference sequence). J gave up 3 bases and V 4 bases, and 2 bases lay outside the gene matches. CDR3 DNA: TGCAGTGCTACCGACAGGGAAGAGACCCAGTACTTC. The encoded protein is CSATDREETQYF.

The rearrangement joins TRBV4-1 to TRBJ2-3; possible D gene TRBD1, 6 bases. The germline V gene has CDR1 MGHRA and CDR2 YSYEKL. Trimming took 1 base from V and 1 from J, leaving 12 bases between them. CDR3 length: 16 residues. DNA for the CDR3: TGCGCCAGCAGCCAAGTCCCTCGGACAGGCACAGATACGCAGTATTTT. It is translated as CASSQVPRTGTDTQYF.

The chain uses TRBV18 and TRBJ2-1; 12 bases map to TRBD2. There are 16 residues in the CDR3. Germline assignment: CDR1 KGHSH and CDR2 LQKENI. Losses at the gene ends were 3 bases for V and 7 bases for J; bases not matched to a gene: 7. CDR3 region: CASSPRLAGEYNEQFF. The CDR3 nucleotides are TGTGCCAGCTCACCCAGACTAGCGGGAGAGTATAATGAGCAGTTCTTC.

This clonotype was seen more than once but under ten times. The gene calls are TRBV7-9 and TRBJ2-7; no reliable D call. This CDR3 has 12 amino acids. Trimming stripped 6 bases from V and 0 bases from J, with 6 bases between. From germline, CDR1 is SEHNR and CDR2 FQNEAQ (reference sequence). CDR3 sequence: CASSPNSYEQYF. The CDR3, as DNA: TGTGCCAGCAGTCCCAACTCCTACGAGCAGTACTTC.

This clonotype occurred many times. The rearrangement joins TRBV15 to TRBJ2-7, with D unresolved. Germline V gives CDR1 LNHNV, CDR2 YYDKDF (reference sequence). The V end lost 0 bases, the J end lost 3 bases, and 6 bases lay between the germline ends. This CDR3 comprises 13 residues. This CDR3 reads CATSRDIGYEQYF. In nucleotides, the CDR3 is TGTGCCACCAGCAGAGATATTGGCTACGAGCAGTACTTC.

The chain is built from TRBV2 and TRBJ1-5; D is unclear. V was clipped by 0 bases and J by 2 bases, with 8 bases between them. The CDR3 consists of 15 residues. CDR1 and CDR2 from the germline V gene are SNHLY and FYNNEI. The DNA of the CDR3 is TGTGCCAGCAGTGAAGCAGGGTTGCGCAATCAGCCCCAGCATTTT. Translation: CASSEAGLRNQPQHF.

This clonotype was observed a handful of times. V usage is TRBV20-1 and J usage is TRBJ2-7, with TRBD2 matching over 10 bases. This CDR3 region has 14 residues. The germline gives CDR1 DFQATT, CDR2 SNEGSKA (reference sequence). J was trimmed by 5 bases and V by 3 bases; bases with no gene match: 7. The CDR3 nucleotides read TGCAGTGCTAGTGGTCTAGCGGGAGTTCACGAGCAGTACTTC. Translation: CSASGLAGVHEQYF.

This clonotype was counted only a few times. J is TRBJ1-1 and V is TRBV6-1; possibly TRBD1 for D (6 bases). The germline CDR1 and CDR2 sequences are MNHNS and SASEGT. Trimming left V 7 bases short and J 4 bases short, with 16 bases between. This CDR3 comprises 14 residues. CDR3 nucleotides: TGTGCCAGCATTCCCCGGGGGCAGGTCACTGAAGCTTTCTTT. It yields the protein CASIPRGQVTEAFF.

This clonotype came up a few times. The chain recombines TRBV12-3 or TRBV12-4 with TRBJ2-7; D might be TRBD2 (5 bases). CDR3 length: 13 amino acids. Trimming cost V 3 bases and J 7 bases, with 13 bases left between them. CDR3: CASSFWAGNEQYF. The CDR3 nucleotides read TGTGCCAGCAGTTTTTGGGCCGGGAATGAGCAGTACTTC.

This clonotype was found a few times. The CDR3 loop is CASSQGLAGNNEQFF. CDR3 in DNA: TGCGCCAGCAGCCAGGGACTAGCGGGAAACAATGAGCAGTTCTTC. The chain carries TRBV4-3 and TRBJ2-1, with 13 bases matching TRBD2. This CDR3 is 15 amino acids long. CDR1 is LGHNA and CDR2 is YSLEER in the germline V gene. V lost 3 bases to trimming and J lost 5 bases; unmatched junction nucleotides: 1.

This clonotype was seen only a few times. This chain connects TRBV27 to TRBJ2-1, with TRBD2 matching 10 bases. Trimming at V came to 0 bases and at J to 6 bases, leaving 8 bases not matched to a gene. Germline V lookup: CDR1 MNHEY, CDR2 SMNVEV (reference sequence). The CDR3 runs 17 residues. As DNA, the CDR3 is TGTGCCAGCAGTTTATCGGCTAGCGGGAGAAGATTCAATGAGCAGTTCTTC. Translating it yields CASSLSASGRRFNEQFF.

By sample share, this clonotype is large. The chain carries TRBV7-8 and TRBJ2-1; the match to TRBD2 covers 8 bases. Unmatched junction bases numbered 4, after V lost 2 bases and J lost 1 base. The CDR3 spans 16 residues. Germline assignment: CDR1 SGHVS and CDR2 FQNEAQ. The CDR3 DNA reads TGTGCCAGCAGCTTACTCGGGGGGGCATCCTACAATGAGCAGTTCTTC. Translated: CASSLLGGASYNEQFF.

The chain uses TRBV20-1 and TRBJ1-1; 7 bases align to TRBD1. With 5 bases clipped from V and 6 bases from J, the junction kept 15 bases outside the gene matches. The CDR3 sequence is 15 residues long. CDR1 and CDR2 (germline): DFQATT, SNEGSKA (reference sequence). For the CDR3, the DNA is TGCAGTGCTCACATGACAGGGAGGTACAGTTCTGAAGCTTTCTTT. As protein: CSAHMTGRYSSEAFF.

The chain joins TRBV10-3 to TRBJ1-6; 9 bases line up with TRBD1. Per germline, CDR1 ENHRY and CDR2 SYGVKD. With 0 bases clipped from V and 4 bases from J, the junction kept 1 base outside the gene matches. CDR3 length equals 16 residues. CDR3 nucleotides: TGTGCCATCAGTGAGTCCGGACAGGGGTATAATTCACCCCTCCACTTT. As protein: CAISESGQGYNSPLHF.

This chain uses TRBV7-2 with TRBJ2-5; tentatively, D is TRBD2 (6 bases). The CDR3 totals 14 residues. Germline values: CDR1 SGHTA, CDR2 FQGNSA. The V and J ends lost 5 bases and 2 bases respectively, with 12 bases between them. The CDR3 protein is CASSPGLIQETQYF. Here the CDR3 DNA reads TGTGCCAGCAGCCCAGGACTAATACAAGAGACCCAGTACTTC.

This rearrangement joins TRBV6-2 or TRBV6-3 to TRBJ2-1, with 8 bases identical to TRBD2. Germline values: CDR1 MNHEY, CDR2 SVGEGT. The CDR3 is 16 amino acids. Losses at the gene ends were 0 bases for V and 5 bases for J; bases not matched to a gene: 6. The CDR3 spells CASSYSRAGVNNEQFF. CDR3 sequence (DNA): TGTGCCAGCAGTTACTCCCGAGCGGGAGTTAACAATGAGCAGTTCTTC.

This clonotype appeared a few times. This sequence joins TRBV6-5 and TRBJ1-6, with a tentative D call TRBD1 (6 bases). V was trimmed by 0 bases and J by 7 bases, leaving 16 bases between them. The germline V gene encodes CDR1 MNHEY and CDR2 SVGAGI. The CDR3 contains 17 residues. The CDR3 coding sequence is TGTGCCAGCAGTTACTCGATACCCGGGACAAAAAATTCACCCCTCCACTTT. Residues: CASSYSIPGTKNSPLHF.

This clonotype was seen only a few times. The chain couples TRBV20-1 to TRBJ1-1; D gene unclear. The CDR3 is 13 amino acids. Germline CDR1 DFQATT, CDR2 SNEGSKA (reference sequence). V lost 7 bases, J lost 5 bases, and 17 bases lay in between. CDR3 sequence: CSGVQQVGTEAFF. The CDR3 DNA is TGCAGTGGGGTACAGCAGGTGGGAACTGAAGCTTTCTTT.

This sequence joins TRBV12-3 or TRBV12-4 and TRBJ1-2; D is ambiguous. The CDR3 loop spans 12 amino acids. Trimming took off 8 bases at V and 4 bases at J, with 11 bases between the two ends. The CDR3 nucleotides are TGTGCCAGCGGGGTCGCCGGCTATGGCTACACCTTC. Translation: CASGVAGYGYTF.

This clonotype was detected a few times. This chain joins TRBV6-6 and TRBJ1-1, with D perhaps TRBD1 (6 bases). The CDR3 totals 14 residues. Germline values: CDR1 MNHNY, CDR2 SVGAGI (reference sequence). V lost 0 bases to trimming and J lost 5 bases, with 10 bases between them. The CDR3 reads CASSYSVGGTEAFF. In DNA form, the CDR3 reads TGTGCCAGCAGTTACTCGGTAGGGGGTACTGAAGCTTTCTTT.

The chain carries TRBV4-1 and TRBJ2-7; D ambiguous. Germline-derived CDR1 and CDR2 are MGHRA and YSYEKL. V lost 4 bases and J 9 bases, leaving 22 bases between the germline ends. This CDR3 region has 15 residues. The CDR3 bases are TGCGCCAGCAGCCCTGGGGATACACAGAAGGCCGGGCAGTACTTC. This codes for CASSPGDTQKAGQYF.

The table lists this clonotype with a few counts. This sequence joins TRBV27 and TRBJ2-7; D gene unclear. Germline V gives CDR1 MNHEY, CDR2 SMNVEV (reference sequence). V lost 3 bases, J lost 6 bases, and 6 bases lay in between. CDR3 length: 11 residues. CDR3 in DNA: TGTGCCAGCAGTTTCTCTGGCGAGCAGTACTTC. It specifies CASSFSGEQYF.

The chain employs TRBV27 and TRBJ2-2; 7 nucleotides match TRBD1. This CDR3 comprises 16 residues. The V and J ends lost 3 bases and 5 bases, in that order; junction bases with no gene match: 9. Germline V gene lookup returns CDR1 MNHEY and CDR2 SMNVEV (reference sequence). The CDR3 DNA follows: TGTGCCAGCAGTTTCGGGACAGCCATAGAAACCGGGGAGCTGTTTTTT. This codes for CASSFGTAIETGELFF.

This clonotype appeared a few times. The chain employs TRBV27 and TRBJ2-7; 9 nucleotides line up with TRBD1. This CDR3 is built from 13 residues. Trimming at V came to 5 bases and at J to 5 bases, leaving 4 bases not matched to a gene. The V gene's germline CDR1 is MNHEY and CDR2 SMNVEV (reference sequence). The CDR3 DNA reads TGTGCCAGCAGTCCCGGGACAGGGAACGAGCAGTACTTC. Amino acid sequence: CASSPGTGNEQYF.

This clonotype was detected a few times. The chain combines TRBV20-1 with TRBJ2-1; no reliable D call. Per germline, CDR1 DFQATT and CDR2 SNEGSKA (reference sequence). The length of the CDR3 is 11 residues. The germline V and J ends were trimmed by 1 base and 4 bases, with 2 bases remaining between them. The CDR3 nucleotides are TGCAGTGCTAGAGGGTACAATGAGCAGTTCTTC. Translated: CSARGYNEQFF.

This CDR3 reads CASSGDSNQPQHF. CDR3 nucleotide sequence: TGTGCCAGCAGTGGGGATAGTAATCAGCCCCAGCATTTT. The chain joins TRBV6-5 to TRBJ1-5, with unresolved D. The CDR3 length is 13 residues. The ends were cut back, 5 bases at V and 4 bases at J, with 9 bases in the middle. Germline lookup yields CDR1 MNHEY and CDR2 SVGAGI.

This clonotype has just a few counts. The rearrangement uses TRBV27 and TRBJ1-1; TRBD1 matches 8 bases. Germline V gives CDR1 MNHEY, CDR2 SMNVEV (reference sequence). There are 14 residues in the CDR3. V lost 5 bases, J lost 4 bases, and 6 bases stayed unmatched. This chain's CDR3 is CASSMSGGGTEAFF. The CDR3 coding sequence is TGTGCCAGCAGTATGTCAGGGGGCGGCACTGAAGCTTTCTTT.

V gene TRBV4-3 combines with J gene TRBJ2-7, with TRBD1 identical over 8 bases. Unmatched junction bases numbered 12, after V lost 0 bases and J lost 5 bases. The CDR3 has 17 residues. Germline V lookup: CDR1 LGHNA, CDR2 YSLEER. CDR3 loop: CASSQDLDREVRDEQYF. The CDR3 DNA reads as TGCGCCAGCAGCCAAGATCTGGACAGGGAGGTTAGGGACGAGCAGTACTTC.

This clonotype was detected a few times. This chain links TRBV6-2 or TRBV6-3 with TRBJ2-7, with D perhaps given as TRBD1 or TRBD2 (5 bases each). The CDR3 has 17 residues. V was cut by 1 base and J by 0 bases, with 16 bases left in between. In germline, CDR1 is MNHEY, CDR2 SVGEGT. This chain's CDR3 is CASSYLGTEDYSYEQYF. The CDR3, as DNA: TGTGCCAGCAGTTACTTGGGGACGGAAGATTACTCCTACGAGCAGTACTTC.

The chain combines TRBV15 with TRBJ2-1, with D maybe TRBD1 (5 bases). Germline V gene lookup returns CDR1 LNHNV and CDR2 YYDKDF (reference sequence). The V and J ends lost 0 bases and 4 bases respectively, with 7 bases between them. CDR3 size: 14 residues. CDR3 in DNA: TGTGCCACCAGCAGAGATAGGGGATACAATGAGCAGTTCTTC. It yields the protein CATSRDRGYNEQFF.